This T cell receptor delta chain was captured in a study of gamma-delta T cells after stem cell transplantation. CDR3 size: 18 residues. Germline CDR1 is GEAIGNYY and CDR2 is EKD. TCRdb re-called the RT-PCR reads through CATT. The table shows some 2,000 delta-chain clones, with over 5% occurring only once. Turning to this clone: A clone one base away is much larger, so this may be a read error. The same CDR3 can be traced to other DNA sequences in this sample.

The sequencing sample was made of gamma-delta T cells. The J gene is TRDJ1, the V gene TRDV2; TRDD3 aligns across 11 bases. The TCR originated in a human donor. It is not recorded whose cells these are; they may come from a transplant donor. The CDR3, as DNA: TGCGCCTGTGACACCGTCGTGGGGGATACGAGGGGGTCCGATAAACTCATCTTT. Its protein product is CACDTVVGDTRGSDKLIF.